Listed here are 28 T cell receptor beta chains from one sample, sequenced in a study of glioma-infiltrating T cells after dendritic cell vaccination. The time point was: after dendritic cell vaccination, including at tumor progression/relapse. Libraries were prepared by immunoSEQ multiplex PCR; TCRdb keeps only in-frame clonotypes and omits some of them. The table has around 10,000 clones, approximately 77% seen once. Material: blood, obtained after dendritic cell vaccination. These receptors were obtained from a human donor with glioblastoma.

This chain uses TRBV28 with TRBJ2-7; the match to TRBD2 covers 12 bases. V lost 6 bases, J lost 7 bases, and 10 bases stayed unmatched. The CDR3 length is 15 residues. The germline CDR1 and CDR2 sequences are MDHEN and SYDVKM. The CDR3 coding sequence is TGTGCCAGCAGCGCACTAGCGGGAGGAGGGAAGGAGCAGTACTTC. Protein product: CASSALAGGGKEQYF.

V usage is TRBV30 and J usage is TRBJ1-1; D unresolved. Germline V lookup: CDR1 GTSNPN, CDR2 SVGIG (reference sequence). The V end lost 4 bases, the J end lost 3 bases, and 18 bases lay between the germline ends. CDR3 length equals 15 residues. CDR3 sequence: CAWILLAGSDTEAFF. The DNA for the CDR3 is TGTGCCTGGATCCTCTTGGCGGGGTCGGACACTGAAGCTTTCTTT.

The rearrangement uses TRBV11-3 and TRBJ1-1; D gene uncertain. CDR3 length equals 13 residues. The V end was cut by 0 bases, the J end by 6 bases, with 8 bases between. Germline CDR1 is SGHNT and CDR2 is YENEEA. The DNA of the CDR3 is TGTGCCAGCAGCTTAGACTTAATCTCTGAAGCTTTCTTT. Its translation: CASSLDLISEAFF.

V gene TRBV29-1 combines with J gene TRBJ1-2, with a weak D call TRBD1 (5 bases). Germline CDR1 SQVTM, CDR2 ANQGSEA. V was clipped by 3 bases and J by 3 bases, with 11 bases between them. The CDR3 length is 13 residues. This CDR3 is CSVDGQGHYGYTF. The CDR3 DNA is TGCAGCGTTGACGGGCAGGGCCACTATGGCTACACCTTC.

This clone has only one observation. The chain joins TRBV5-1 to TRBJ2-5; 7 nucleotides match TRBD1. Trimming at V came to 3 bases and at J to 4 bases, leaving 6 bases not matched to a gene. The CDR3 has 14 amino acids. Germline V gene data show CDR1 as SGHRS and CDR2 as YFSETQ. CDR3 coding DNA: TGCGCCAGCAGCTACCGGGACAGAGGAGAGACCCAGTACTTC. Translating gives CASSYRDRGETQYF.

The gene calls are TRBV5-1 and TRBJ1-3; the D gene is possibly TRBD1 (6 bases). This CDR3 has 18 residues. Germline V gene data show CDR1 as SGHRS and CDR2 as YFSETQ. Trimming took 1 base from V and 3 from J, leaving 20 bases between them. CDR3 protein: CASSLFLGGAASGNTIYF. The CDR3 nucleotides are TGCGCCAGCAGCTTGTTCTTAGGGGGGGCGGCGAGTGGAAACACCATATATTTT.

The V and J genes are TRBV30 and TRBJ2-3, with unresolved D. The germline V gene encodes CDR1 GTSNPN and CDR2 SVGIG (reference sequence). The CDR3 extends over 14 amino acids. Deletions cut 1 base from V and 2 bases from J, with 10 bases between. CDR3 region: CAWSGAGDTDTQYF. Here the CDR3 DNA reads TGTGCCTGGAGTGGGGCAGGCGACACAGATACGCAGTATTTT.

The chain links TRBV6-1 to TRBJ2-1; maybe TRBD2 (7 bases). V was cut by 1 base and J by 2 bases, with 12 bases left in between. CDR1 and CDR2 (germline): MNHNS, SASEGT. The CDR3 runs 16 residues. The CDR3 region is CASSEEAGAAYNEQFF. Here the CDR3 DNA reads TGTGCCAGCAGTGAAGAGGCGGGGGCGGCCTACAATGAGCAGTTCTTC.

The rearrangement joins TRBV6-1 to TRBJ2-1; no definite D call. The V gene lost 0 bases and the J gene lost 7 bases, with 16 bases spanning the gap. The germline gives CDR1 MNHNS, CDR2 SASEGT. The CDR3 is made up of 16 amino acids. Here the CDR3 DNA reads TGTGCCAGCAGTGAAGCGGGCGCGTCCAGGTTGAATGAGCAGTTCTTC. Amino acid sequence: CASSEAGASRLNEQFF.

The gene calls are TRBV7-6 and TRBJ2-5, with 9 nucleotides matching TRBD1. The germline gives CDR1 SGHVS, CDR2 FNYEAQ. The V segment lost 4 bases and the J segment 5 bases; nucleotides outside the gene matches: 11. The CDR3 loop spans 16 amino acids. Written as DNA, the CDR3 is TGTGCCAGCAGCTCGGGACAGGGAGTACTGGGGGAGACCCAGTACTTC. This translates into CASSSGQGVLGETQYF.

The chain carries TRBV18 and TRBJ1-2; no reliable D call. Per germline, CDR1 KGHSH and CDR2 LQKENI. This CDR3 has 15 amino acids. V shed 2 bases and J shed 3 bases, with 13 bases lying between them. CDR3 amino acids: CASSPMGRPDYGYTF. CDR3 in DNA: TGTGCCAGCTCACCAATGGGCAGGCCTGACTATGGCTACACCTTC.

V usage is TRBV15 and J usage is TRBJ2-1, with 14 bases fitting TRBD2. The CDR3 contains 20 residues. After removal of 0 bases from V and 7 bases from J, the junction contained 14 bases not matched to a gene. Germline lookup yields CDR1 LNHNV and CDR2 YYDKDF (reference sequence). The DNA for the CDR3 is TGTGCCACCAGCAGAGACGCTTCGACTAGCGGGAGGGCCGCTATGAATGAGCAGTTCTTC. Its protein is CATSRDASTSGRAAMNEQFF.

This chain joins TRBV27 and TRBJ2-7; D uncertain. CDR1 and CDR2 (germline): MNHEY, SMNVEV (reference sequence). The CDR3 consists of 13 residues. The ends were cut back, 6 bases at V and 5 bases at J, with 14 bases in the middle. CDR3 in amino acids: CASSRLTPHEQYF. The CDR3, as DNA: TGTGCCAGCAGCCGTCTAACCCCCCACGAGCAGTACTTC.

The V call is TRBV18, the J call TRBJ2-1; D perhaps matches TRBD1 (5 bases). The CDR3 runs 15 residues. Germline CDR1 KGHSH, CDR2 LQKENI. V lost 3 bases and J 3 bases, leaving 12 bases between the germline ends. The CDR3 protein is CASSPGHGNYNEQFF. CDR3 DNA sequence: TGTGCCAGCTCACCGGGGCACGGCAACTACAATGAGCAGTTCTTC.

In DNA form, the CDR3 reads TGTGCCAGCAGTGAGCTACAGGTATCCTACGAGCAGTACTTC. It translates to CASSELQVSYEQYF. The chain joins TRBV6-1 to TRBJ2-7, with D possibly being TRBD1 (5 bases). The germline gives CDR1 MNHNS, CDR2 SASEGT. The CDR3 is 14 amino acids. Deletions cut 3 bases from V and 1 base from J, with 10 bases between.

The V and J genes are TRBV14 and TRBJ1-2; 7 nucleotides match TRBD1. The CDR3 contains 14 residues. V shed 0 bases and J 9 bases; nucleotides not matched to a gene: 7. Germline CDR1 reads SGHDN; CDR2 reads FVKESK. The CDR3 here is CASSQDWAGGRYTF. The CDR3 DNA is TGTGCCAGCAGCCAAGATTGGGCAGGGGGACGCTACACCTTC.

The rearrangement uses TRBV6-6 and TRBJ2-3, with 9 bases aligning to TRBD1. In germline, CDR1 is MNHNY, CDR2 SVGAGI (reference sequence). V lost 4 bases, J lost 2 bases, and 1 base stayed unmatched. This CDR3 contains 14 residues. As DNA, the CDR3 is TGTGCCAGCAGTTGGGACAGGGACACAGATACGCAGTATTTT. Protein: CASSWDRDTDTQYF.

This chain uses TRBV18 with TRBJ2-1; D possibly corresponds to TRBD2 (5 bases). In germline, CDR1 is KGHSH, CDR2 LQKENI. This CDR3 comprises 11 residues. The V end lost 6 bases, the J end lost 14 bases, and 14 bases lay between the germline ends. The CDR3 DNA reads TGTGCCAGCTCTCAGGACTTTGGGAAGTTCTTC. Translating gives CASSQDFGKFF.

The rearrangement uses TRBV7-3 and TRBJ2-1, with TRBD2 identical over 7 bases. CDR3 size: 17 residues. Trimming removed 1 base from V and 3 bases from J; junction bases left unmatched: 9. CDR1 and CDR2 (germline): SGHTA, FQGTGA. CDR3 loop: CASSLNLVGGGYNEQFF. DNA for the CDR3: TGTGCCAGCAGCTTAAACCTCGTTGGGGGGGGCTACAATGAGCAGTTCTTC.

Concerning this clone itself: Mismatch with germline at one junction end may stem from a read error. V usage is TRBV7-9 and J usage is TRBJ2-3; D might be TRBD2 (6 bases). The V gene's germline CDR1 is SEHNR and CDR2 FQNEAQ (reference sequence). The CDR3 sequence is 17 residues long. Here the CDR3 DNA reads TGTGCCAGCAGCCCCCGGTTGGGTAGGCGGGGCACAGATGCGCAGTATTTT. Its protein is CASSPRLGRRGTDAQYF.

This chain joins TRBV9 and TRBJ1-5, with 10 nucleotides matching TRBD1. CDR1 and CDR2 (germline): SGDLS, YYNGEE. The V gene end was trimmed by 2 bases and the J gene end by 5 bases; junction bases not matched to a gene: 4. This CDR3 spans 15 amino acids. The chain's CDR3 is CASSVSGTGDQPQHF. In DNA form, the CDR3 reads TGTGCCAGCAGCGTGTCCGGGACAGGGGATCAGCCCCAGCATTTT.

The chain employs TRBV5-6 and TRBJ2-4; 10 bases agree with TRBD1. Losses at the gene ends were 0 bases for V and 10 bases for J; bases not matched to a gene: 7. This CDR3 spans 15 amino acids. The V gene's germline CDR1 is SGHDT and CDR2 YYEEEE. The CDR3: CASSLVGGQGRIQYF. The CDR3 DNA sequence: TGTGCCAGCAGCTTGGTGGGGGGACAGGGGAGGATTCAGTACTTC.

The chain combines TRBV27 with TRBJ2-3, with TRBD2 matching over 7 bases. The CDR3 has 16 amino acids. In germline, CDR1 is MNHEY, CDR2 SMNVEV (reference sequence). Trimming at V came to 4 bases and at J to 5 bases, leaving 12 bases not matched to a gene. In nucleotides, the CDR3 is TGTGCCAGCAGTTCCCTCGGGTCGGGGAGGGGAGATACGCAGTATTTT. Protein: CASSSLGSGRGDTQYF.

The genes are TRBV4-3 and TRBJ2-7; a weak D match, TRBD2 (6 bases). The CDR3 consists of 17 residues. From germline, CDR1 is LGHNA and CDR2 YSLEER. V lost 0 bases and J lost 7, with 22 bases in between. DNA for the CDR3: TGCGCCAGCAGCCAAGAGTGGATTGGGGGAGGAGTCCGGGAGCAGTACTTC. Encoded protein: CASSQEWIGGGVREQYF.

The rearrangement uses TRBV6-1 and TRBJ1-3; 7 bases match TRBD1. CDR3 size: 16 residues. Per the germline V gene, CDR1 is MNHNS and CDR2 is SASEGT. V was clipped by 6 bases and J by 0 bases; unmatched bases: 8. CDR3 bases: TGTGCCAGCAGGGAACAGGGGCCGAGCTCTGGAAACACCATATATTTT. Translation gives CASREQGPSSGNTIYF.

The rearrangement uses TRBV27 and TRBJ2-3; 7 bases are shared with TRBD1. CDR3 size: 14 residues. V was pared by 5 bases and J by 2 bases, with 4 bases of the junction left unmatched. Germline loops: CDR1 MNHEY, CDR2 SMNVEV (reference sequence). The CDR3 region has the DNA TGTGCCAGCAGTGACAGGGACGCCACAGATACGCAGTATTTT. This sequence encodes CASSDRDATDTQYF.

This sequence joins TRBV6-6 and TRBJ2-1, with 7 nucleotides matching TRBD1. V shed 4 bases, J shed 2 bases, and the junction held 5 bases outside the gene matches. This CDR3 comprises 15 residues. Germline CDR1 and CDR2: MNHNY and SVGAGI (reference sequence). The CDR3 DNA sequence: TGTGCCAGCAGTTCCGACAGGGCTACCTACAATGAGCAGTTCTTC. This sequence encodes CASSSDRATYNEQFF.

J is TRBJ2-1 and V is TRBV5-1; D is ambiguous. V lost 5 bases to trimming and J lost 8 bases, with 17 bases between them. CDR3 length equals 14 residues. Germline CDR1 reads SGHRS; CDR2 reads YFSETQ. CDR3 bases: TGCGCCAGCAGTTCGCTAGACCTTCGGGATGAGCAGTTCTTC. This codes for CASSSLDLRDEQFF.